A single sample is the source of the 9 T cell receptor beta chains below, sequenced in a study of T cells in Graves' hyperthyroidism and ophthalmopathy. Amplification of TCR beta CDR3 regions was performed using RNA transcripts as template. An initial round of RT-PCR targeting the TCR CDR3 relied on the HTBI primer set. TCRdb fed the multiplex PCR reads into MiXCR, producing one record per CDR3 protein. The table includes about 690,000 distinct CDR3 sequences, around a sixth detected once. Sequencing was done on a sample of blood. These receptors were obtained from a man in his forties or fifties with Graves' hyperthyroidism.

This clonotype was picked up many times. V gene TRBV5-4 combines with J gene TRBJ1-1; D possibly corresponds to TRBD1 (5 bases). The CDR3 extends over 13 amino acids. V lost 3 bases and J lost 1, with 7 bases in between. Germline CDR1 and CDR2: SGHNT and YYREEE (reference sequence). This CDR3 reads CASSSGENTEAFF. CDR3 DNA sequence: TGTGCCAGCAGCTCGGGGGAGAACACTGAAGCTTTCTTT.

The V and J genes are TRBV7-9 and TRBJ1-6; 7 bases are shared with TRBD1. Germline-derived CDR1 and CDR2 are SEHNR and FQNEAQ (reference sequence). The CDR3 is 14 residues long. The trim removed 5 bases at V and 7 bases at J, leaving 5 bases unmatched. CDR3 residues: CASSAGTANSPLHF. The DNA for the CDR3 is TGTGCCAGCAGCGCCGGGACAGCAAATTCACCCCTCCACTTT.

The V gene is TRBV11-3, the J gene TRBJ2-5; TRBD1 is a possible D gene (6 bases). V was trimmed by 5 bases and J by 5 bases, leaving 24 bases between them. The CDR3 loop spans 17 amino acids. Per the germline V gene, CDR1 is SGHNT and CDR2 is YENEEA. The CDR3 sequence: CASSHATGTPFSETQYF. The CDR3 nucleotides read TGTGCCAGCAGCCACGCGACCGGGACACCGTTTTCGGAGACCCAGTACTTC.

This clonotype was found a few times. This chain connects TRBV24-1 to TRBJ2-1; no clear D. V was clipped by 1 base and J by 0 bases, with 9 bases between them. The V gene's germline CDR1 is KGHDR and CDR2 SFDVKD. The CDR3 is made up of 16 amino acids. The CDR3 here is CATSDFGRNSYNEQFF. CDR3 nucleotide sequence: TGTGCCACCAGTGATTTCGGGCGTAACTCCTACAATGAGCAGTTCTTC.

Ten or more counts support this clonotype. The gene calls are TRBV11-2 and TRBJ2-1; no clear D. Trimming cost V 1 base and J 9 bases, with 13 bases left between them. CDR1 SGHAT and CDR2 FQNNGV come from the germline V gene. The CDR3 is made up of 14 amino acids. For the CDR3, the DNA is TGTGCCAGCAGCTTAGTGGTAGGCCGGGCTGAGCAGTTCTTC. Its protein product is CASSLVVGRAEQFF.

The V call is TRBV5-5, the J call TRBJ2-5, with 10 bases aligning to TRBD1. V shed 4 bases, J shed 5 bases, and the junction held 14 bases outside the gene matches. Germline CDR1 SGHKS, CDR2 YYEKEE (reference sequence). CDR3 length equals 17 residues. CDR3 in DNA: TGTGCCAGCAGCCCGGGGACAGGGGTCTCGAGGGGGGAGACCCAGTACTTC. Its translation: CASSPGTGVSRGETQYF.

This clonotype turned up a few times. The chain links TRBV29-1 to TRBJ1-1; a possible D gene is TRBD1 (6 bases). The CDR3 is 16 amino acids. The germline V gene encodes CDR1 SQVTM and CDR2 ANQGSEA. Trimming cost V 0 bases and J 0 bases, with 14 bases left between them. In DNA, the CDR3 is TGCAGCGTTGAAGAAAGTCGGGGGCGCTTGAACACTGAAGCTTTCTTT. Amino acid sequence: CSVEESRGRLNTEAFF.

This clonotype was found a few times. The chain joins TRBV19 to TRBJ1-1, with D possibly being TRBD1 (5 bases). The CDR3 runs to 14 residues. The V gene lost 3 bases and the J gene lost 2 bases, with 10 bases spanning the gap. From germline, CDR1 is LNHDA and CDR2 SQIVND (reference sequence). DNA for the CDR3: TGTGCCAGTAGTATGCGACAGCCTAACACTGAAGCTTTCTTT. Residues: CASSMRQPNTEAFF.

Many counts were recorded for this clonotype. This chain links TRBV19 with TRBJ2-7; D ambiguous. The CDR3 is 13 residues long. Germline V gene sequence: CDR1 LNHDA, CDR2 SQIVND (reference sequence). V was trimmed by 7 bases and J by 2 bases, leaving 12 bases between them. CDR3 loop: CASTSTFPYEQYF. CDR3 DNA: TGTGCCAGTACTTCGACATTCCCCTACGAGCAGTACTTC.